What follows is one TCR beta chain and its context. Per the original data handling: Cell counts per sample came from amplifying reference gene primers. Some clones are missing from TCRdb's copy, which holds only in-frame ones; the method was immunoSEQ multiplex PCR. The V and J calls and clone size were taken over from that table, and D and trimming were inferred from the DNA. The sample consists of approximately 100,000 clones, about 82% of them appearing once. This entry is derived from a study of blood T cell repertoires in COVID-19. About the research overall: Acute and convalescent COVID-19 specimens originated in the United States, Italy and Spain. Nucleic acid was either cDNA or gDNA, and it came from T cells, B-cell-depleted T cells, or PBMCs.

V lost 3 bases to trimming and J lost 5 bases; unmatched junction nucleotides: 10. This CDR3 is built from 16 residues. The V gene's germline CDR1 is KGHSH and CDR2 LQKENI. The receptor comes from a human donor in a cohort sampled during active COVID-19. The specimen sequenced was peripheral blood. The chain links TRBV18 to TRBJ2-5, with 9 bases identical to TRBD1. CDR3 sequence: CASSPYTGGRSETQYF. In DNA, the CDR3 is TGTGCCAGCTCACCCTATACAGGGGGCAGATCGGAGACCCAGTACTTC.